This T cell receptor beta chain was profiled in a study of T cell repertoires in cytomegalovirus infection. Turning to the study itself: Epitope selection comprised recently identified HLA-C-restricted CMV epitopes and well-studied HLA-B-restricted CMV epitopes. Based on public TCR beta signatures, there were indications of CMV infection and of a matching HLA type.

The CDR3 is 14 residues long. Germline assignment: CDR1 MNHEY and CDR2 SMNVEV (reference sequence). The junction had 2 bases not matched to a gene; V was cut back by 2 bases and J by 5 bases. General observations from the study: Cumulative public TCR beta family frequency identified CMV carriers with the relevant HLA. Within the response measured ex vivo, HLA-C-restricted CMV-specific TCR beta clonotypes were dominant.

MiXCR, run by TCRdb on the reads, gives a single entry per CDR3 protein. This sample yields 650,000 to 900,000 distinct CDR3 sequences, of which about 31% are seen a single time; roughly 12% belongs to the top ten. This clonotype has just a few counts. Its specificity is unknown. Specimen: cultured CD8+ T cells from PBMCs, collected from culture after CMV antigen stimulation. V and J are TRBV27 and TRBJ2-3; TRBD1 matches at 9 bases. The sequence was collected from a human donor in good health (CMV status not recorded). Some clones in this sample may be carry-over from other donors' samples. The CDR3 DNA reads TGTGCCAGCAGTTTAGACAGGGGGGTAGATACGCAGTATTTT. This encodes CASSLDRGVDTQYF.